Below are 30 T cell receptor beta chains sequenced from a single sample in a study of blood T cell repertoires in COVID-19. Sequenced by immunoSEQ multiplex PCR; TCRdb stores in-frame clones only, minus some. The table lists a few hundred thousand clones, roughly 81% of them singletons. Sequencing was done on a sample of PBMCs or T cells enriched from blood (not recorded which). Receptors originate from a woman aged 50 to 60 who had been exposed to COVID-19.

At least ten counts were recorded for this clone. The rearrangement joins TRBV27 to TRBJ2-1; 9 nucleotides match TRBD1. The length of the CDR3 is 16 residues. In germline, CDR1 is MNHEY, CDR2 SMNVEV (reference sequence). The V gene end was trimmed by 7 bases and the J gene end by 7 bases; junction bases not matched to a gene: 14. CDR3 loop: CASKPIQGARKNEQFF. CDR3 DNA: TGTGCCAGCAAGCCAATACAGGGGGCGCGGAAAAATGAGCAGTTCTTC.

The chain is built from TRBV4-1 and TRBJ2-3; 11 bases match TRBD2. The CDR3 sequence is 17 residues long. After removal of 0 bases from V and 10 bases from J, the junction contained 12 bases not matched to a gene. CDR1 and CDR2 (germline): MGHRA, YSYEKL. CDR3 protein: CASSQDQALAGGGAQYF. The CDR3 nucleotides are TGCGCCAGCAGCCAAGATCAAGCCCTAGCGGGGGGCGGGGCGCAGTATTTT.

The chain links TRBV10-1 to TRBJ1-1; no clear D. CDR3 length: 13 residues. The V gene lost 3 bases and the J gene lost 4 bases, with 9 bases spanning the gap. Germline lookup yields CDR1 WNHNN and CDR2 SYGVQD (reference sequence). CDR3 residues: CASSESGGTEAFF. CDR3 DNA sequence: TGCGCCAGCAGTGAATCGGGTGGCACTGAAGCTTTCTTT.

The chain uses TRBV15 and TRBJ1-3; a weak D match, TRBD1 (5 bases). Trimming cost V 0 bases and J 2 bases, with 17 bases left between them. The CDR3 covers 18 residues. Germline CDR1 is LNHNV and CDR2 is YYDKDF (reference sequence). The CDR3 is CATSREYGAGETGNTIYF. CDR3 in DNA: TGTGCCACCAGCAGAGAATACGGGGCGGGGGAAACTGGAAACACCATATATTTT.

The gene calls are TRBV6-2 or TRBV6-3 and TRBJ1-4, with D perhaps matching TRBD1 (6 bases). V lost 0 bases and J 7 bases, leaving 21 bases between the germline ends. From germline, CDR1 is MNHEY and CDR2 SVGEGT. The CDR3 length is 18 residues. CDR3 sequence (DNA): TGTGCCAGCAGTTACTCGAATATTATGGGACAAGCGACTGAAAAACTGTTTTTT. Translation gives CASSYSNIMGQATEKLFF.

The chain has TRBV6-5 and TRBJ2-3; a weak D match, TRBD1 (6 bases). Per the germline V gene, CDR1 is MNHEY and CDR2 is SVGAGI. The length of the CDR3 is 13 residues. With 6 bases removed from V and 9 bases from J, the gap between germline ends came to 16 bases. CDR3 in amino acids: CASRETGIDTQYF. CDR3 nucleotides: TGTGCCAGCAGGGAGACAGGCATTGACACGCAGTATTTT.

The CDR3 loop reads CASNPRGIQQNTEAFF. Here the CDR3 DNA reads TGTGCCAGCAACCCCAGAGGGATACAACAGAACACTGAAGCTTTCTTT. This chain uses TRBV7-9 with TRBJ1-1; D is uncertain. The V end lost 7 bases, the J end lost 1 base, and 19 bases lay between the germline ends. The length of the CDR3 is 16 residues. CDR1 and CDR2 from the germline V gene are SEHNR and FQNEAQ (reference sequence).

The V call is TRBV2, the J call TRBJ1-5; TRBD1 might be the D (6 bases). Germline CDR1 is SNHLY and CDR2 is FYNNEI. V shed 1 base and J shed 6 bases, with 16 bases lying between them. This CDR3 contains 16 residues. Here the CDR3 DNA reads TGTGCCAGCAGTGAAGGCTACGACAGGTCGGGTCAGCCCCAGCATTTT. Its translation is CASSEGYDRSGQPQHF.

The chain links TRBV30 to TRBJ1-2; 12 bases map to TRBD1. V lost 2 bases and J lost 0; bases outside the gene matches: 10. This CDR3 spans 18 amino acids. Germline V gives CDR1 GTSNPN, CDR2 SVGIG (reference sequence). Written as DNA, the CDR3 is TGTGCCTGGAGTCCGGTGGGGGACAGGGGGCAGGCTAACTATGGCTACACCTTC. It yields the protein CAWSPVGDRGQANYGYTF.

The gene calls are TRBV7-2 and TRBJ1-5; no clear D. The germline V gene has CDR1 SGHTA and CDR2 FQGNSA. The CDR3 sequence is 13 residues long. With 5 bases removed from V and 7 bases from J, the gap between germline ends came to 12 bases. The CDR3 DNA follows: TGTGCCAGCAGCCCCACGATTAGCCAGCCCCAGCATTTT. It is translated as CASSPTISQPQHF.

The chain is built from TRBV5-3 and TRBJ1-2, with a possible D match to TRBD1 (5 bases). TRBV5-3 is labeled an ORF, and its function is uncertain. Trimming stripped 5 bases from V and 3 bases from J, with 8 bases between. The CDR3 extends over 12 amino acids. The CDR3 sequence: CARSPGHYGYTF. In nucleotides, the CDR3 is TGTGCCAGAAGTCCAGGGCACTATGGCTACACCTTC.

The chain employs TRBV18 and TRBJ2-7; unclear D gene. Trimming shortened V by 2 bases and J by 1 base, and 6 bases separated the two germline ends. Germline values: CDR1 KGHSH, CDR2 LQKENI. CDR3 length: 13 residues. Here the CDR3 reads CASSPGRSYEQYF. The CDR3 coding sequence is TGTGCCAGCTCACCAGGCAGATCCTACGAGCAGTACTTC.

The J gene is TRBJ1-2, the V gene TRBV6-5, with a possible D match to TRBD1 (5 bases). Per germline, CDR1 MNHEY and CDR2 SVGAGI. The CDR3 contains 13 residues. The V gene lost 7 bases and the J gene lost 8 bases, with 17 bases spanning the gap. The CDR3 region has the DNA TGTGCCAGCAAACCATCAGGGCTAGGCGGCTACACCTTC. It yields the protein CASKPSGLGGYTF.

The sample holds one count of this clone. This chain joins TRBV18 and TRBJ1-6, with no clear D. CDR1 is KGHSH and CDR2 is LQKENI in the germline V gene. The CDR3 spans 18 residues. The ends were cut back, 1 base at V and 0 bases at J, with 13 bases in the middle. The CDR3 DNA is TGTGCCAGCTCACCACTCCAAACGTCGAGCTCCTATAATTCACCCCTCCACTTT. It encodes CASSPLQTSSSYNSPLHF.

The chain has TRBV7-9 and TRBJ1-6; a possible D gene is TRBD1 (5 bases). CDR1 and CDR2 from the germline V gene are SEHNR and FQNEAQ (reference sequence). V shed 11 bases and J shed 11 bases, with 16 bases lying between them. This CDR3 region has 12 residues. The CDR3 sequence is CASGGVIPPLHF. CDR3 in DNA: TGTGCCTCGGGAGGGGTAATTCCACCCCTCCACTTT.

The V and J genes are TRBV7-9 and TRBJ1-4; a possible D gene is TRBD1 (6 bases). Trimming left V 4 bases short and J 8 bases short, with 11 bases between. CDR1 is SEHNR, CDR2 FQNEAQ, per germline (reference sequence). The CDR3 covers 13 residues. Here the CDR3 reads CASSYRDEEKLFF. The CDR3 DNA follows: TGTGCCAGCAGCTACAGGGACGAAGAAAAACTGTTTTTT.

The gene calls are TRBV5-1 and TRBJ2-2, with TRBD2 matching over 12 bases. The V and J ends lost 4 bases and 5 bases, in that order; junction bases with no gene match: 6. The CDR3 is 16 residues long. In germline, CDR1 is SGHRS, CDR2 YFSETQ. The CDR3 spells CASSASGGAWTGELFF. The CDR3 DNA is TGCGCCAGCAGCGCTAGCGGGGGGGCCTGGACCGGGGAGCTGTTTTTT.

J is TRBJ1-1 and V is TRBV2; 8 bases match TRBD1. Germline assignment: CDR1 SNHLY and CDR2 FYNNEI. V lost 8 bases, J lost 0 bases, and 5 bases stayed unmatched. CDR3 length equals 14 residues. CDR3 sequence reads: CASGVDRVNTEAFF. CDR3 nucleotide sequence: TGTGCCAGCGGGGTGGACAGGGTGAACACTGAAGCTTTCTTT.

The chain couples TRBV19 to TRBJ1-1; 11 nucleotides align to TRBD1. This CDR3 contains 15 residues. In germline, CDR1 is LNHDA, CDR2 SQIVND (reference sequence). The junction had 7 bases not matched to a gene; V was cut back by 6 bases and J by 4 bases. This chain's CDR3 is CASRSGQGVGTEAFF. CDR3 in DNA: TGTGCCAGTAGGTCGGGACAGGGGGTCGGCACTGAAGCTTTCTTT.

The chain couples TRBV6-5 to TRBJ2-7, with D possibly being TRBD1 (6 bases). Germline loops: CDR1 MNHEY, CDR2 SVGAGI. This CDR3 has 13 residues. The germline V and J ends were trimmed by 11 bases and 7 bases, with 21 bases remaining between them. In DNA, the CDR3 is TGTGCCGTCCTACCGGGACAACCCGCGGAGCAGTACTTC. This translates into CAVLPGQPAEQYF.

The chain joins TRBV28 to TRBJ1-5, with D perhaps TRBD1 (5 bases). Germline V gives CDR1 MDHEN, CDR2 SYDVKM. The CDR3 length is 14 residues. The V gene lost 7 bases and the J gene lost 3 bases, with 13 bases spanning the gap. DNA of the CDR3: TGTGCCAGCACCCTCACAGGTTCCAATCAGCCCCAGCATTTT. Its protein product is CASTLTGSNQPQHF.

The chain couples TRBV6-5 to TRBJ2-7, with 9 positions matching TRBD2. Germline loops: CDR1 MNHEY, CDR2 SVGAGI. The V segment lost 10 bases and the J segment 1 base; nucleotides outside the gene matches: 11. This CDR3 comprises 15 residues. The CDR3 bases are TGTGCCACTTCTAGGCAGAGCGGGGGGTCCTACGAGCAGTACTTC. Translating it yields CATSRQSGGSYEQYF.

The chain joins TRBV24-1 to TRBJ2-2; a weak D match, TRBD2 (5 bases). Germline V CDR1 and CDR2: KGHDR, SFDVKD. Trimming took off 3 bases at V and 5 bases at J, with 12 bases between the two ends. The CDR3 length is 15 residues. The CDR3 reads CATSDPSLATGELFF. CDR3 nucleotide sequence: TGTGCCACCAGTGATCCGTCCTTAGCGACCGGGGAGCTGTTTTTT.

The V call is TRBV5-1, the J call TRBJ1-1, with D maybe TRBD1 (6 bases). CDR1 SGHRS and CDR2 YFSETQ come from the germline V gene. The V end was cut by 4 bases, the J end by 11 bases, with 24 bases between. The length of the CDR3 is 15 residues. The CDR3 nucleotides are TGCGCCAGCAGCCTACTTCTTGGACAGCGGTCTTGGGCTTTCTTT. Its protein product is CASSLLLGQRSWAFF.

CDR3 residues: CASRPRTGGVMNTEAFF. The DNA for the CDR3 is TGTGCCAGCAGGCCGCGGACAGGGGGCGTCATGAACACTGAAGCTTTCTTT. J is TRBJ1-1 and V is TRBV27; TRBD1 aligns across 11 bases. Trimming took 6 bases from V and 0 from J; bases not matched to a gene: 9. Germline CDR1 is MNHEY and CDR2 is SMNVEV (reference sequence). The CDR3 extends over 17 amino acids.

The CDR3 sequence is CASSPDPRGTYGYTF. CDR3 bases: TGTGCCAGCAGCCCCGATCCCAGGGGGACCTATGGCTACACCTTC. The V and J genes are TRBV11-3 and TRBJ1-2; 7 bases map to TRBD1. Germline V gene data show CDR1 as SGHNT and CDR2 as YENEEA. The junction had 10 bases not matched to a gene; V was cut back by 5 bases and J by 4 bases. CDR3 size: 15 residues.

The rearrangement links TRBV30 to TRBJ1-2; D is perhaps TRBD1 (5 bases). Germline V lookup: CDR1 GTSNPN, CDR2 SVGIG (reference sequence). V lost 0 bases to trimming and J lost 7 bases, with 9 bases between them. The CDR3 runs 12 residues. CDR3 protein: CAWSVRGTGYTF. Here the CDR3 DNA reads TGTGCCTGGAGTGTACGGGGGACTGGCTACACCTTC.

The chain links TRBV10-3 to TRBJ1-1; D is unresolved. This CDR3 region has 13 residues. The germline V gene has CDR1 ENHRY and CDR2 SYGVKD. Trimming took off 11 bases at V and 0 bases at J, with 13 bases between the two ends. CDR3 in DNA: TGTGCCGTCGTACAGTATCTGAACACTGAAGCTTTCTTT. It codes for CAVVQYLNTEAFF.

This chain joins TRBV2 and TRBJ1-1; 8 nucleotides align to TRBD1. This CDR3 has 15 amino acids. After removal of 5 bases from V and 2 bases from J, the junction contained 7 bases not matched to a gene. The germline gives CDR1 SNHLY, CDR2 FYNNEI. The CDR3 nucleotides read TGTGCCAGCAGTCTCAACAGGGGGAGTAACACTGAAGCTTTCTTT. Translating it yields CASSLNRGSNTEAFF.

The chain employs TRBV24-1 and TRBJ1-2; D is uncertain. The CDR3 covers 12 residues. CDR1 and CDR2 from the germline V gene are KGHDR and SFDVKD. V was clipped by 4 bases and J by 7 bases, with 9 bases between them. CDR3 in DNA: TGTGCCACCAGTGACTCCCTAACTGGCTACACCTTC. It yields the protein CATSDSLTGYTF.